This TCR beta chain was identified in a study of shared clonotypes between healthy human individuals. Study summary: The donor pool was made up of a couple of women and three men aged 18 to 49. Whole-study results and caveats: With a few donors compared, 4% to 5.5% of naive CD4 clonotypes were shared.

Negatively enriched CD4+ T cells were divided by CD45RA into naive and memory. This CDR3 spans 15 amino acids. Looked up from germline, CDR1 is MGHRA and CDR2 is YSYEKL. The J segment lost 6 bases and the V segment lost 1 base, leaving 2 bases of the junction unmatched. Clones were read by immunoSEQ multiplex PCR, and TCRdb kept only the in-frame ones, dropping some. The sample records a few million clones, roughly 95% being singletons. Concerning this clone: Its antigen is currently unknown.

Material for sequencing was naive CD4+ T cells sorted from blood. Subset defined: CD45RA+ positively selected. The J gene is TRBJ1-5, the V gene TRBV4-1; the match to TRBD1 covers 11 bases. This receptor was identified in a man aged 18 to 35 in good health. In DNA, the CDR3 is TGCGCCAGCAGCCAAGGGGGACAGGGGGTTCAGCCCCAGCATTTT. It yields the protein CASSQGGQGVQPQHF.